This TCR beta chain came from a study of follicular helper T cells after annual influenza vaccination. The time point denotes: 2015-2016 season, pre-vaccination. Only in-frame clones appear in the TCRdb table, and some are missing; sequencing was by immunoSEQ multiplex PCR. The sample has 9,500 to 15,000 clones; more than 75% are singletons. Germline CDR1 is KGHSH and CDR2 is LQKENI. V was cut by 2 bases and J by 3 bases, with 10 bases left in between. The CDR3 length is 14 residues. Sequences were derived from CXCR5+ CD38- circulating T follicular helper cells from blood, sampled on the day of influenza vaccination. Subset meaning: circulating Tfh, non-naive CD4+CXCR5+PD-1+ (ICOS+CD38+ or ICOS-CD38-). The clonotype comes from an adult who received the influenza vaccine. This chain joins TRBV18 and TRBJ1-1; D gene unclear. The CDR3 DNA is TGTGCCAGCTCACCATTCTCGGAGGACACTGAAGCTTTCTTT. Translated, it gives CASSPFSEDTEAFF.